This T cell receptor beta chain was sequenced for a study of cytotoxic CD8 clonotypes in ibrutinib-treated CLL. Study conclusions and caveats: Under therapy, public clonotypes either contracted or stayed stable, and they were uncommon. Clonality correlated strongly with circulating CD8+ T cells and exceeded age-matched healthy donors at baseline. Sampling times (in sustained-remission versus progressing patients) were not the same.

This clone was observed a handful of times. Its antigen is not known. Sequencing used immunoSEQ multiplex PCR; TCRdb keeps in-frame clones, though not all of them. The sample lists 200,000 to 250,000 clones, 60% to 80% occurring once. V dropped 1 base and J dropped 4 bases, with 4 bases sitting between them. Looked up from germline, CDR1 is ENHRY and CDR2 is SYGVKD. This CDR3 region has 12 residues. The TCR comes from a human donor with chronic lymphocytic leukemia. This chain links TRBV10-3 with TRBJ1-2; D is ambiguous. The source was PBMCs, collected after 12 months of ibrutinib treatment. The CDR3 bases are TGTGCCATCAGTGAGTATTCCTATGGCTACACCTTC. Translation gives CAISEYSYGYTF.